A single T cell receptor (beta chain) is shown here with its context. The CDR3 extends over 13 amino acids. Germline V gene sequence: CDR1 SQVTM, CDR2 ANQGSEA. V shed 7 bases and J 0 bases; nucleotides not matched to a gene: 4. The data are from a study of blood T cell repertoires in COVID-19. In the authors' workflow: By means of reference gene primer amplification, nucleated cell counts were estimated. The table came from immunoSEQ multiplex PCR; TCRdb's copy has only in-frame clones and leaves some out. V and J calls and clone size come straight from that table; D and trimming were deduced from the DNA. The sample lists approximately 100,000 clones; 70% to 90% were seen once.

This TCR came from a woman aged 30 to 39 with acute or convalescent COVID-19. The chain joins TRBV29-1 to TRBJ1-2; TRBD1 aligns across 8 bases. Material for sequencing was peripheral blood. The CDR3 loop reads CSAKTGANYGYTF. CDR3 coding DNA: TGCAGCGCCAAGACAGGGGCTAACTATGGCTACACCTTC.